This TCR beta chain was profiled in a study of cytomegalovirus exposure and HLA in healthy donors. About the study: Around 77 million unique TCRs from HLA-typed donors made up an early data release. Study-level findings and limits: Per a prior analysis, the majority of TCR beta V segments were productive roughly 87% or roughly 30% of the time. A few chains tied to CMV proved CMV antigen-specific in vitro.

For this clone: The antigen is undetermined.

The PCR was carried out with 60 Vbeta primers and 13 Jbeta primers. Sequenced by immunoSEQ multiplex PCR; TCRdb stores in-frame clones only, minus some. The data contain 100,000 to 120,000 clones, approximately 84% of them seen just once; the ten biggest clones take up about 1.8%. The CDR3 is 16 residues long. From germline, CDR1 is MGHRA and CDR2 YSYEKL. Trimming removed 0 bases from V and 11 bases from J, with 17 bases in between. This clonotype was obtained from a middle-aged man in good health and CMV-seronegative. This sequence joins TRBV4-1 and TRBJ1-6; D perhaps matches TRBD1 (6 bases). Sequencing was carried out using PBMCs. This CDR3 reads CASSQDGGAGWTPLHF. The CDR3 coding sequence is TGCGCCAGCAGCCAAGATGGGGGGGCAGGGTGGACACCCCTCCACTTT.